This T cell receptor (beta chain) was profiled in a study of beta chain features in type 1 diabetes. Study-wide findings and caveats: Insertions at VDJ junctions were less frequent in type 1 diabetes patients. These patients also deleted more nucleotides at the same junctions.

J was trimmed by 0 bases and V by 4 bases; bases with no gene match: 10. The CDR3 runs 17 residues. In germline, CDR1 is SGHRS, CDR2 YFSETQ. The study reverse transcribed the entire isolated RNA, so it sequenced expressed TCRB transcripts. Profiling relied on immunoSEQ multiplex PCR, and the TCRdb table lists in-frame clones only, not all of them. The table includes around 330,000 clones, approximately 11% detected once. Blood was collected once per donor into heparin, averaging around 120 mL. This clone was counted only a few times. The antigen remains unidentified. This chain uses TRBV5-1 with TRBJ1-1; 9 bases line up with TRBD1. The sequenced sample was naive CD4+ T cells from blood. The TCR originated in a woman between 25 and 40 years old in good health. CDR3 residues: CASSIQQGALMNTEAFF. In nucleotides, the CDR3 is TGCGCCAGCAGCATTCAACAGGGGGCTCTCATGAACACTGAAGCTTTCTTT.